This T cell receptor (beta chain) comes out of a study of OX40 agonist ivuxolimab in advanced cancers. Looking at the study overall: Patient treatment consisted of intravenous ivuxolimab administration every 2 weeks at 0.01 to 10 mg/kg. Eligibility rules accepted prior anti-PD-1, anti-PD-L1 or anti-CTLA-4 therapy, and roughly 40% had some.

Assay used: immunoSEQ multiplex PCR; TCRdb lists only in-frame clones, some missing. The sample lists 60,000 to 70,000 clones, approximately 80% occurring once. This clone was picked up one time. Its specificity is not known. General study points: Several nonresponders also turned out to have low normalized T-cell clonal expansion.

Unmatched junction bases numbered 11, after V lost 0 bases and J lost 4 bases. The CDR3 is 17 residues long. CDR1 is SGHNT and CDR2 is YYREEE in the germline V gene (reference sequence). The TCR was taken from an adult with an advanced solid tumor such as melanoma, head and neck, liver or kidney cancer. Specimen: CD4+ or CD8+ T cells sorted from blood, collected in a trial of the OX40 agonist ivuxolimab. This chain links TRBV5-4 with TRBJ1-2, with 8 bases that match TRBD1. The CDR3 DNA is TGTGCCAGCAGCTTGGACCCGGGACAGGCCGTCCCCTATGGCTACACCTTC. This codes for CASSLDPGQAVPYGYTF.